The 32 T cell receptor beta chains below were found in one sample sequenced in a study of blood T cell repertoires in COVID-19. Assay: immunoSEQ multiplex PCR; the TCRdb copy retains only in-frame clones and omits some. The repertoire holds tens of thousands of clones, roughly 87% seen once, with approximately 29% in the top ten. The sequencing sample was made of peripheral blood. The receptors stem from an elderly woman with active or convalescent COVID-19.

The rearrangement uses TRBV2 and TRBJ2-7, with TRBD1 matching over 8 bases. Germline values: CDR1 SNHLY, CDR2 FYNNEI. The V gene end was trimmed by 4 bases and the J gene end by 0 bases; junction bases not matched to a gene: 2. The CDR3 is 14 amino acids. CDR3 in DNA: TGTGCCAGCAGTGGTCAGGGGGCCTCCTACGAGCAGTACTTC. Its translation: CASSGQGASYEQYF.

V and J are TRBV19 and TRBJ1-2; 9 bases line up with TRBD1. Trimming at V came to 5 bases and at J to 5 bases, leaving 6 bases not matched to a gene. The CDR3 has 14 amino acids. Germline lookup yields CDR1 LNHDA and CDR2 SQIVND (reference sequence). CDR3 sequence (DNA): TGTGCCAGTAGTCCGGAGACAGGGGGATATGGCTACACCTTC. Translation gives CASSPETGGYGYTF.

The chain couples TRBV21-1 to TRBJ2-1; TRBD2, the table's D call, lacks a check against the DNA. TRBV21-1 is a pseudogene segment. This CDR3 has 16 amino acids. The CDR3 bases are TGTGCCAGCTCAGGGAGGTCAGCGGGGGGGTACAATGAGCAGTTCTTC. Its protein product is CASSGRSAGGYNEQFF.

CDR3 region: CASSEIGGGYTEAFF. CDR3 nucleotides: TGTGCCAGCAGTGAAATAGGGGGAGGGTACACTGAAGCTTTCTTT. J is TRBJ1-1 and V is TRBV25-1; the D gene is possibly TRBD1 (6 bases). The CDR3 consists of 15 residues. Germline V lookup: CDR1 MGHDK, CDR2 SYGVNS. Trimming cost V 2 bases and J 3 bases, with 13 bases left between them.

The chain uses TRBV5-1 and TRBJ2-5; 7 nucleotides agree with TRBD2. There are 15 residues in the CDR3. The V segment lost 2 bases and the J segment 5 bases; nucleotides outside the gene matches: 9. Germline CDR1 is SGHRS and CDR2 is YFSETQ. CDR3: CASSLTLAIDETQYF. The CDR3 DNA follows: TGCGCCAGCAGCTTAACACTAGCGATTGATGAGACCCAGTACTTC.

In this sample, this clone turned up once. This sequence joins TRBV7-8 and TRBJ2-7; a weak D match, TRBD2 (7 bases). The length of the CDR3 is 16 residues. Germline values: CDR1 SGHVS, CDR2 FQNEAQ. V shed 4 bases and J shed 0 bases, with 16 bases lying between them. CDR3 sequence (DNA): TGTGCCAGCAGCTCAATGGGGGGGCCGAGCTCCTACGAGCAGTACTTC. This codes for CASSSMGGPSSYEQYF.

This chain uses TRBV2 with TRBJ1-1, with TRBD1 as a possible D gene (5 bases). Trimming shortened V by 10 bases and J by 1 base, and 13 bases separated the two germline ends. The CDR3 has 13 amino acids. Germline V lookup: CDR1 SNHLY, CDR2 FYNNEI. The DNA for the CDR3 is TGTGCCACCCTCTTAACAGGGAACACTGAAGCTTTCTTT. Translating it yields CATLLTGNTEAFF.

The CDR3 DNA reads TGTGCCAGCAGCCACGATAGCTCCTACAATGAGCAGTTCTTC. Translation gives CASSHDSSYNEQFF. The rearrangement uses TRBV3-1 (or the pseudogene TRBV3-2) and TRBJ2-1; the D is unclear. This CDR3 is built from 14 residues. V shed 3 bases and J shed 0 bases, with 6 bases lying between them. Germline CDR1 LGHDT, CDR2 YNNKEL (reference sequence).

The V gene is TRBV6-4, the J gene TRBJ2-7, with D unresolved. CDR3 length equals 15 residues. V dropped 3 bases and J dropped 0 bases, with 12 bases sitting between them. Germline loops: CDR1 MRHNA, CDR2 SNTAGT. In nucleotides, the CDR3 is TGTGCCAGCAGTGATGCAGGCCAGAGCTCCTACGAGCAGTACTTC. Translating gives CASSDAGQSSYEQYF.

The chain employs TRBV7-8 and TRBJ2-1; 8 nucleotides match TRBD2. Germline-derived CDR1 and CDR2 are SGHVS and FQNEAQ. The J segment lost 7 bases and the V segment lost 4 bases, leaving 15 bases of the junction unmatched. The CDR3 totals 17 residues. The CDR3 loop reads CASSYLPGGALLNEQFF. The CDR3, as DNA: TGTGCCAGCAGCTACCTCCCGGGGGGGGCTCTATTAAATGAGCAGTTCTTC.

The V and J genes are TRBV7-9 and TRBJ1-3; D uncertain. There are 14 residues in the CDR3. Trimming took off 6 bases at V and 0 bases at J, with 9 bases between the two ends. Germline loops: CDR1 SEHNR, CDR2 FQNEAQ (reference sequence). The CDR3: CASSLTSSGNTIYF. CDR3 nucleotides: TGTGCCAGCAGTCTTACATCCTCTGGAAACACCATATATTTT.

This clone was seen only once. CDR3 nucleotide sequence: TGTGCCAGCAGCAACCACAGGGACTACGAGCAGTACTTC. Its translation is CASSNHRDYEQYF. V gene TRBV7-9 combines with J gene TRBJ2-7; D is possibly TRBD1 (6 bases). Per germline, CDR1 SEHNR and CDR2 FQNEAQ (reference sequence). Trimming cost V 5 bases and J 3 bases, with 11 bases left between them. The CDR3 contains 13 residues.

This clone was seen a handful of times. The rearrangement uses TRBV30 and TRBJ1-3; TRBD1 might be the D (6 bases). V lost 2 bases to trimming and J lost 2 bases, with 10 bases between them. Germline CDR1 is GTSNPN and CDR2 is SVGIG (reference sequence). The CDR3 runs 14 residues. CDR3 sequence (DNA): TGTGCCTGGAGTACAGGGTCGGCTGGAAACACCATATATTTT. Translated: CAWSTGSAGNTIYF.

The chain carries TRBV27 and TRBJ2-5, with a possible D match to TRBD2 (7 bases). V was cut by 6 bases and J by 5 bases, with 25 bases left in between. This CDR3 spans 17 amino acids. Per germline, CDR1 MNHEY and CDR2 SMNVEV (reference sequence). CDR3 sequence reads: CASRTNLWGGAGETQYF. The DNA for the CDR3 is TGTGCCAGCAGAACCAATCTATGGGGGGGGGCCGGGGAGACCCAGTACTTC.

This clone has more than one count but fewer than ten. The chain is built from TRBV2 and TRBJ2-1; D may be TRBD1 (6 bases). CDR3 length: 14 residues. V was shortened by 7 bases and J by 6 bases, with 16 bases between the two germline ends. Germline assignment: CDR1 SNHLY and CDR2 FYNNEI. The CDR3 sequence is CASTLYRDSNEQFF. The CDR3 DNA reads TGTGCCAGCACTCTTTACAGGGATTCCAATGAGCAGTTCTTC.

J is TRBJ2-2 and V is TRBV18; 7 bases are a match to TRBD1. Germline V gives CDR1 KGHSH, CDR2 LQKENI. There are 17 residues in the CDR3. V trimming: 5 bases; J trimming: 5 bases; junction bases outside the gene matches: 14. This CDR3 reads CASSSTPGGPATGELFF. The CDR3 coding sequence is TGTGCCAGCTCATCAACCCCAGGGGGTCCCGCGACCGGGGAGCTGTTTTTT.

The count of this clone is one. The genes are TRBV19 and TRBJ2-2; possibly TRBD2 for D (6 bases). The V end was cut by 4 bases, the J end by 8 bases, with 17 bases between. Germline lookup yields CDR1 LNHDA and CDR2 SQIVND (reference sequence). The length of the CDR3 is 15 residues. The CDR3 nucleotides read TGTGCCAGTAGTACAAGTGGGGGGTCTAGAGGGGAGCTGTTTTTT. This gives the protein CASSTSGGSRGELFF.

The chain carries TRBV5-1 and TRBJ2-6, with 10 bases that match TRBD1. Germline loops: CDR1 SGHRS, CDR2 YFSETQ. V shed 5 bases and J 0 bases; nucleotides not matched to a gene: 8. CDR3 length equals 18 residues. The CDR3 sequence is CASRFGQGVSSGANVLTF. The CDR3 region has the DNA TGCGCCAGCAGGTTCGGACAGGGGGTCTCCTCTGGGGCCAACGTCCTGACTTTC.

V and J are TRBV21-1 and TRBJ2-3; the table gives TRBD1 as D, unverified against the DNA. TRBV21-1 is flagged as a pseudogene. The CDR3 length is 16 residues. CDR3 loop: CASIVIQGACTDTQYF. In DNA, the CDR3 is TGTGCCAGCATCGTAATTCAGGGGGCTTGCACAGATACGCAGTATTTT.

This clone was seen a single time. J is TRBJ1-2 and V is TRBV12-3 or TRBV12-4; maybe TRBD1 (5 bases). Between the trimmed V and J ends, which lost 6 bases and 5 bases, there was a span of 13 bases. The CDR3 has 13 residues. The CDR3 reads CASSQQVLYGYTF. In DNA, the CDR3 is TGTGCCAGCAGCCAACAGGTCCTGTATGGCTACACCTTC.

This clone was detected only a few times. The CDR3 here is CASSTGTGTYEQYF. The CDR3 nucleotides read TGTGCCAGCAGCACAGGGACAGGGACCTACGAGCAGTACTTC. The chain joins TRBV5-5 to TRBJ2-7; TRBD1 agrees at 9 bases. Germline-derived CDR1 and CDR2 are SGHKS and YYEKEE (reference sequence). The V and J ends lost 4 bases and 2 bases, in that order; junction bases with no gene match: 4. The CDR3 has 14 amino acids.

The V gene is TRBV5-1, the J gene TRBJ2-7; D may be TRBD1 (6 bases). Between the trimmed V and J ends, which lost 4 bases and 3 bases, there was a span of 20 bases. Per the germline V gene, CDR1 is SGHRS and CDR2 is YFSETQ. The CDR3 is made up of 16 amino acids. This CDR3 reads CASSREGLDRNYEQYF. CDR3 sequence (DNA): TGCGCCAGCAGCCGCGAGGGGCTAGACAGGAACTACGAGCAGTACTTC.

The V call is TRBV28, the J call TRBJ1-2; 10 bases map to TRBD1. The CDR3 is 16 residues long. The ends lost 8 bases at V and 2 bases at J; junction bases unmatched: 11. The V gene's germline CDR1 is MDHEN and CDR2 SYDVKM. The CDR3 DNA is TGTGCCAGCCATAGCCGGACAGGGGGAGGGAACTATGGCTACACCTTC. Translation gives CASHSRTGGGNYGYTF.

The rearrangement uses TRBV30 and TRBJ1-3; 7 bases are a match to TRBD1. V lost 4 bases to trimming and J lost 1 base; unmatched junction nucleotides: 13. There are 17 residues in the CDR3. Looked up from germline, CDR1 is GTSNPN and CDR2 is SVGIG (reference sequence). CDR3 nucleotide sequence: TGTGCCTGGAATGAAATACGGGACAGATTTTCTGGAAACACCATATATTTT. This gives the protein CAWNEIRDRFSGNTIYF.

The chain recombines TRBV7-8 with TRBJ2-4; D might be TRBD2 (5 bases). The CDR3 runs 15 residues. V lost 5 bases to trimming and J lost 3 bases, with 14 bases between them. Germline values: CDR1 SGHVS, CDR2 FQNEAQ. The CDR3 protein is CASSHAGGSKNIQYF. CDR3 DNA sequence: TGTGCCAGCAGCCATGCGGGTGGGAGCAAAAACATTCAGTACTTC.

The chain joins TRBV4-1 to TRBJ1-6; D gene unclear. Germline CDR1 is MGHRA and CDR2 is YSYEKL. The CDR3 length is 19 residues. V lost 0 bases to trimming and J lost 9 bases, with 24 bases between them. The CDR3 reads CASSQDPVKAGPLRSPLHF. The CDR3 DNA follows: TGCGCCAGCAGCCAAGATCCGGTCAAGGCTGGGCCCTTACGTTCACCCCTCCACTTT.

This chain uses TRBV18 with TRBJ1-2; D remains ambiguous. Germline V lookup: CDR1 KGHSH, CDR2 LQKENI. V lost 4 bases and J lost 4, with 7 bases in between. This CDR3 contains 12 residues. The CDR3 DNA reads TGTGCCAGCTCACTCGACACCTATGGCTACACCTTC. Translation: CASSLDTYGYTF.

The chain has TRBV9 and TRBJ2-2; a weak D match, TRBD1 (6 bases). V shed 3 bases and J shed 5 bases, with 17 bases lying between them. Germline V gene data show CDR1 as SGDLS and CDR2 as YYNGEE. CDR3 length: 16 residues. CDR3 sequence (DNA): TGTGCCAGCAGCGCTCGCGGTGGGGGCCGAACCGGGGAGCTGTTTTTT. This encodes CASSARGGGRTGELFF. The variable domain in full, completed from reference TRBV9 and TRBJ2-2, reads DSGVTQTPKHLITATGQRVTLRCSPRSGDLSVYWYQQSLDQGLQFLIQYYNGEERAKGNILERFSAQQFPDLHSELNLSSLELGDSALYFCASSARGGGRTGELFFGEGSRLTVL.

The V call is TRBV2, the J call TRBJ1-4; no definite D call. The CDR3 has 14 residues. Trimming shortened V by 2 bases and J by 3 bases, and 7 bases separated the two germline ends. In germline, CDR1 is SNHLY, CDR2 FYNNEI. CDR3 sequence (DNA): TGTGCCAGCAGTGAATTGGCAGCTAATGAAAAACTGTTTTTT. It encodes CASSELAANEKLFF.

This CDR3 reads CSASPASSTDTQYF. As DNA, the CDR3 is TGCAGTGCTAGTCCAGCGTCTAGCACAGATACGCAGTATTTT. The chain has TRBV20-1 and TRBJ2-3, with D hard to call. The V and J ends lost 3 bases and 0 bases respectively, with 10 bases between them. This CDR3 region has 14 residues. Germline V gene lookup returns CDR1 DFQATT and CDR2 SNEGSKA (reference sequence).

The V call is TRBV5-4, the J call TRBJ2-1, with 9 positions matching TRBD2. The junction had 6 bases not matched to a gene; V was cut back by 3 bases and J by 2 bases. This CDR3 has 16 residues. Germline CDR1 SGHNT, CDR2 YYREEE (reference sequence). Here the CDR3 reads CASSSSSGDTYNEQFF. CDR3 coding DNA: TGTGCCAGCAGCTCCTCTAGCGGGGACACCTACAATGAGCAGTTCTTC.

The rearrangement uses TRBV7-9 and TRBJ1-4; TRBD1 might be the D (5 bases). CDR1 and CDR2 (germline): SEHNR, FQNEAQ (reference sequence). This CDR3 has 14 residues. Trimming stripped 5 bases from V and 3 bases from J, with 10 bases between. CDR3 sequence (DNA): TGTGCCAGCAGCGGGGCCCCGTCTAATGAAAAACTGTTTTTT. Protein: CASSGAPSNEKLFF.